These 15 T cell receptor beta chains originate from one sample sequenced in a study of blood T cell repertoires in COVID-19. Repertoires were generated with immunoSEQ multiplex PCR, while TCRdb's copy carries only in-frame clones and drops some. This sample yields some 140,000 clones, of which about 89% are seen a single time; roughly 18% belongs to the top ten. Sequenced: peripheral blood. These receptors originate from a man aged 45-60 years with active or convalescent COVID-19.

The gene calls are TRBV28 and TRBJ2-2; D perhaps matches TRBD2 (5 bases). Germline loops: CDR1 MDHEN, CDR2 SYDVKM. CDR3 size: 17 residues. V lost 5 bases, J lost 5 bases, and 21 bases lay in between. The CDR3 DNA reads TGTGCCAGCAGTCCCCCGAGGGTTTCTAGCAGTACCGGGGAGCTGTTTTTT. Protein: CASSPPRVSSSTGELFF.

The CDR3 DNA sequence: TGTGCCAGCAGCCCCACAGGGGGCTCTGGAAACACCATATATTTT. As protein: CASSPTGGSGNTIYF. The chain uses TRBV9 and TRBJ1-3, with 8 positions matching TRBD1. CDR3 size: 15 residues. Germline CDR1 and CDR2: SGDLS and YYNGEE. Trimming cost V 4 bases and J 0 bases; bases outside gene matches: 3.

The V call is TRBV10-2, the J call TRBJ1-3; D gene unclear. CDR1 is WSHSY and CDR2 is SAAADI in the germline V gene. The CDR3 is made up of 14 amino acids. Deletions cut 6 bases from V and 0 bases from J, with 9 bases between. This CDR3 is CASREMSSGNTIYF. CDR3 bases: TGCGCCAGCAGAGAAATGAGCTCTGGAAACACCATATATTTT.

This chain links TRBV9 with TRBJ2-7; 14 bases are a match to TRBD2. V shed 4 bases and J 7 bases; nucleotides not matched to a gene: 7. Germline values: CDR1 SGDLS, CDR2 YYNGEE. This CDR3 has 15 residues. The CDR3 nucleotides read TGTGCCAGCAGCCCGGAGGGACTAGCGGGGGAAGAGCAGTACTTC. It encodes CASSPEGLAGEEQYF.

This clone was detected only a few times. The CDR3 region is CASSLSGNQPQHF. DNA of the CDR3: TGTGCCAGCAGCTTGTCTGGCAATCAGCCCCAGCATTTT. The J gene is TRBJ1-5, the V gene TRBV7-2; D is unresolved. V was trimmed by 3 bases and J by 2 bases, leaving 5 bases between them. This CDR3 has 13 amino acids. Germline V lookup: CDR1 SGHTA, CDR2 FQGNSA.

The CDR3 sequence: CASSLEKGAVTDTQYF. The DNA for the CDR3 is TGTGCCAGCAGCCTAGAGAAGGGGGCGGTTACGGATACGCAGTATTTT. This chain joins TRBV3-1 (or the pseudogene TRBV3-2) and TRBJ2-3, with 7 positions matching TRBD1. The CDR3 sequence is 16 residues long. Germline V CDR1 and CDR2: LGHDT, YNNKEL (reference sequence). J gave up 6 bases and V 4 bases, and 13 bases lay outside the gene matches.

J is TRBJ2-7 and V is TRBV10-3; 8 bases map to TRBD2. J gave up 4 bases and V 5 bases, and 10 bases lay outside the gene matches. The CDR3 is 15 amino acids. Germline V gene lookup returns CDR1 ENHRY and CDR2 SYGVKD. CDR3 bases: TGTGCCATCAGTCCCCACGGGAGGGCTGCGTACGAGCAGTACTTC. Translation: CAISPHGRAAYEQYF.

This sequence joins TRBV3-1 (or the pseudogene TRBV3-2) and TRBJ2-7, with D maybe TRBD1 (6 bases). The CDR3 has 12 residues. V was pared by 1 base and J by 12 bases, with 13 bases between. Germline loops: CDR1 LGHDT, CDR2 YNNKEL (reference sequence). CDR3 amino acids: CASSQGTGKTYF. DNA for the CDR3: TGTGCCAGCAGCCAAGGAACAGGGAAGACGTACTTC.

Concerning this clone itself: Other DNA sequences within the sample encode an identical CDR3. The chain joins TRBV6-5 to TRBJ1-4; weak D call: TRBD1 (6 bases). Trimming took 6 bases from V and 0 from J, leaving 8 bases between them. The germline V gene encodes CDR1 MNHEY and CDR2 SVGAGI. The CDR3 extends over 14 amino acids. CDR3: CASSRTATNEKLFF. In DNA form, the CDR3 reads TGTGCCAGCAGCCGGACAGCAACTAATGAAAAACTGTTTTTT.

The sample holds one count of this clone. The chain joins TRBV25-1 to TRBJ1-3; D remains ambiguous. Per the germline V gene, CDR1 is MGHDK and CDR2 is SYGVNS. The CDR3 covers 11 residues. Trimming pared 6 bases from V and 3 bases from J, leaving 3 bases between. CDR3 residues: CASSVGNTIYF. CDR3 nucleotide sequence: TGTGCCAGCAGCGTTGGAAACACCATATATTTT.

The chain couples TRBV28 to TRBJ1-5; D call uncertain. This CDR3 is 14 amino acids long. The V gene's germline CDR1 is MDHEN and CDR2 SYDVKM. The V end lost 5 bases, the J end lost 3 bases, and 11 bases lay between the germline ends. CDR3 DNA sequence: TGTGCCAGCAGTCCCGACATTGTCAATCAGCCCCAGCATTTT. The encoded protein is CASSPDIVNQPQHF.

V and J are TRBV18 and TRBJ1-1; 10 bases agree with TRBD1. CDR3 length: 15 amino acids. The ends lost 6 bases at V and 5 bases at J; junction bases unmatched: 9. Germline CDR1 is KGHSH and CDR2 is LQKENI. CDR3 in DNA: TGTGCCAGCTCGCCCGGACAGGGGGGGAATACTGAAGCTTTCTTT. This translates into CASSPGQGGNTEAFF.

The chain is built from TRBV28 and TRBJ2-5, with TRBD2 identical over 7 bases. The CDR3 is 14 residues long. V gave up 3 bases and J gave up 2 bases; unmatched junction bases: 3. Germline V lookup: CDR1 MDHEN, CDR2 SYDVKM. The CDR3 sequence: CASSFASGQETQYF. Written as DNA, the CDR3 is TGTGCCAGCAGTTTCGCTAGCGGTCAAGAGACCCAGTACTTC.

This chain uses TRBV10-3 with TRBJ2-1; 10 bases map to TRBD1. The CDR3 contains 17 residues. Germline V gene data show CDR1 as ENHRY and CDR2 as SYGVKD. The V segment lost 0 bases and the J segment 9 bases; nucleotides outside the gene matches: 11. The CDR3 nucleotides read TGTGCCATCAGTGAGTCGTACGCCGGGACAGGGGCGGGTGAGCAGTTCTTC. This encodes CAISESYAGTGAGEQFF.

This chain links TRBV19 with TRBJ2-7; TRBD1 matches 9 bases. V shed 5 bases and J 3 bases; nucleotides not matched to a gene: 5. CDR3 length: 14 amino acids. CDR1 and CDR2 (germline): LNHDA, SQIVND (reference sequence). CDR3: CASSWRTGDYEQYF. CDR3 in DNA: TGTGCCAGTAGTTGGAGGACAGGGGACTACGAGCAGTACTTC.